These T cell receptor beta chains were read from a single sample in a study of shared clonotypes between healthy human individuals. Using immunoSEQ multiplex PCR, the repertoire was profiled, and TCRdb retains in-frame clones only, with some absent. In the table there are about 2.4 million clones, approximately 93% of which are singletons. The sequenced material came from naive CD4+ T cells from PBMCs. Receptors were obtained from a man aged 18 to 35 in good health. Some clones in this sample may be carry-over from other donors' samples. Each CDR3 is given with its conserved first and last residue. The order of the fields is clone size, V gene, J gene, D gene, CDR3 DNA, CDR3 protein. The D gene is left open where the match is weak. Where a row states a size, it is once, few, many or the class of an expanded clone; other rows omit it.

clone size: -; V gene: TRBV10-3; J gene: TRBJ1-1; D gene: -; CDR3 DNA: TGTGCCATCAGTGAGGACACTGAAGCTTTCTTT; CDR3 protein: CAISEDTEAFF
clone size: -; V gene: TRBV6-6; J gene: TRBJ2-5; D gene: TRBD2; CDR3 DNA: TGTGCCAGCAGCAGTAGCGGGAGCCAAGAGACCCAGTACTTC; CDR3 protein: CASSSSGSQETQYF
clone size: -; V gene: TRBV28; J gene: TRBJ1-2; D gene: TRBD1; CDR3 DNA: TGTGCCAGCAGTTTGGGGACAGCTTATGGCTACACCTTC; CDR3 protein: CASSLGTAYGYTF
clone size: -; V gene: TRBV28; J gene: TRBJ1-4; D gene: TRBD1; CDR3 DNA: TGTGCCAGCAGTCTCCGACAGGGGACGCGGGAAAAACTGTTTTTT; CDR3 protein: CASSLRQGTREKLFF
clone size: -; V gene: TRBV7-2; J gene: TRBJ2-1; D gene: -; CDR3 DNA: TGTGCCAGCAGCATCCACAGGAACCCGTACAATGAGCAGTTCTTC; CDR3 protein: CASSIHRNPYNEQFF
clone size: -; V gene: TRBV9; J gene: TRBJ2-7; D gene: TRBD2; CDR3 DNA: TGTGCCAGCAGCTCCGGGGGGGTTGCCTACGAGCAGTACTTC; CDR3 protein: CASSSGGVAYEQYF
clone size: once; V gene: TRBV5-1; J gene: TRBJ2-7; D gene: TRBD2; CDR3 DNA: TGCGCCAGCAGCCCCGGGGGGGCGGAGTCCTACGAGCAGTACTTC; CDR3 protein: CASSPGGAESYEQYF
clone size: few; V gene: TRBV27; J gene: TRBJ2-1; D gene: -; CDR3 DNA: TGTGCCAGCAGTTTACTTAGCGGAGGCGGTGAGCAGTTCTTC; CDR3 protein: CASSLLSGGGEQFF
clone size: -; V gene: TRBV20-1; J gene: TRBJ1-5; D gene: -; CDR3 DNA: TGCAGTGCGAGGGGCAATCAGCCCCAGCATTTT; CDR3 protein: CSARGNQPQHF
clone size: -; V gene: TRBV6-6; J gene: TRBJ2-7; D gene: TRBD1; CDR3 DNA: TGTGCCAGCAGTTTCGGGACAGGAAAATACTACGAGCAGTACTTC; CDR3 protein: CASSFGTGKYYEQYF
clone size: -; V gene: TRBV29-1; J gene: TRBJ2-1; D gene: -; CDR3 DNA: TGCAGCGTTGGACCCCCGCGGGGCCTGCTGGTAGCTACCAACAATGAGCAGTTCTTC; CDR3 protein: CSVGPPRGLLVATNNEQFF
clone size: -; V gene: TRBV7-9; J gene: TRBJ1-2; D gene: -; CDR3 DNA: TGTGCCAGCAGCTTAGGCGGCGCAGGGGCCTTC; CDR3 protein: CASSLGGAGAF
clone size: -; V gene: TRBV28; J gene: TRBJ1-5; D gene: -; CDR3 DNA: TGTGCCAGCAGTTTGGCGGGGATTAGCAATCAGCCCCAGCATTTT; CDR3 protein: CASSLAGISNQPQHF
clone size: -; V gene: TRBV28; J gene: TRBJ2-3; D gene: -; CDR3 DNA: TGTGCCAGCAGGCCGCCGGGTTGGGGCGGGAGCACAGATACGCAGTATTTT; CDR3 protein: CASRPPGWGGSTDTQYF